These T cell receptor beta chains were read from a single sample in a study of cytomegalovirus exposure and HLA in healthy donors. Clones were read by immunoSEQ multiplex PCR, and TCRdb kept only the in-frame ones, dropping some. The repertoire consists of around 110,000 clones, with more than 60% occurring once and the leading ten covering around 5.8%. Sequenced: PBMCs. The receptors derive from a woman aged 50 to 65 in good health and CMV-seropositive. Each CDR3 is given with its conserved first and last residue. The order of the fields is clone size, J gene, D gene, V gene, CDR3 protein, CDR3 DNA. A D gene is named only where the DNA matches it firmly. The size field is filled for only some rows; it gives once, few, many or a size class.

>medium-sized|TRBJ2-2|TRBD1|TRBV27
CASSPGTGGYTGELFF
TGTGCCAGCAGTCCCGGGACAGGGGGTTACACCGGGGAGCTGTTTTTT
>.|TRBJ2-2|TRBD1|TRBV7-3
CASRQTGQGGELFF
TGTGCCAGCAGACAGACGGGACAGGGTGGGGAGCTGTTTTTT
>.|TRBJ1-1|.|TRBV11-2
CASSPTGVEAFF
TGTGCCAGCAGCCCCACGGGGGTAGAAGCTTTCTTT
>.|TRBJ1-1|.|TRBV28
CASSHDKNTEAFF
TGTGCCAGCAGTCACGACAAGAACACTGAAGCTTTCTTT
>once|TRBJ2-7|TRBD1|TRBV11-2
CASSIRQGPMEQYF
TGTGCCAGCAGCATACGACAGGGGCCTATGGAGCAGTACTTC
>.|TRBJ2-1|TRBD2|TRBV15
CATSRVGTSGEQFF
TGTGCCACCAGCAGAGTCGGGACTAGCGGGGAGCAGTTCTTC
>.|TRBJ1-6|TRBD1|TRBV6-4
CASSANWDRGHSPLHF
TGTGCCAGCAGTGCCAATTGGGACAGGGGCCATTCACCCCTCCACTTT
>.|TRBJ1-5|.|TRBV6-1
CASRTGLNQPQHF
TGTGCCAGCAGAACAGGGCTCAATCAGCCCCAGCATTTT
>few|TRBJ2-7|TRBD1|TRBV6-5
CASSLTGGSYEQYF
TGTGCCAGCAGTTTGACAGGGGGTTCCTACGAGCAGTACTTC
>.|TRBJ2-3|TRBD1|TRBV7-9
CASSTGQGEYTDTQYF
TGTGCCAGCAGCACCGGACAGGGAGAGTACACAGATACGCAGTATTTT
>once|TRBJ2-2|.|TRBV28
CASSRLPGNTGELFF
TGTGCCAGCAGTCGACTGCCGGGGAACACCGGGGAGCTGTTTTTT
>.|TRBJ1-1|TRBD1|TRBV6-6
CASSRDRGEAFF
TGTGCCAGCAGCCGAGACAGGGGTGAAGCTTTCTTT
>.|TRBJ2-5|TRBD2|TRBV7-6
CASSLGSLAGGKETQYF
TGTGCCAGCAGCTTAGGCTCACTAGCGGGGGGAAAAGAGACCCAGTACTTC
>.|TRBJ2-7|TRBD1|TRBV6-1
CASRGDRELSYEQYF
TGTGCCAGCAGGGGGGACAGGGAGCTCTCCTACGAGCAGTACTTC
>.|TRBJ1-5|.|TRBV5-1
CASSKTGWGQPQHF
TGCGCCAGCAGCAAGACAGGATGGGGTCAGCCCCAGCATTTT
>.|TRBJ2-1|TRBD2|TRBV7-3
CASSPTSGGAGEQFF
TGTGCCAGCAGCCCTACTAGCGGGGGGGCCGGTGAGCAGTTCTTC
>once|TRBJ1-5|TRBD1|TRBV18
CASMSRGQGGNQPQHF
TGTGCCAGCATGTCGAGGGGACAGGGGGGCAATCAGCCCCAGCATTTT
>.|TRBJ2-7|TRBD1|TRBV7-9
CASSLTTGDYEQYF
TGTGCCAGCAGCTTAACGACAGGGGACTACGAGCAGTACTTC
>.|TRBJ1-1|TRBD1|TRBV28
CASRADRGPNTEAFF
TGTGCCAGCAGGGCCGACAGGGGTCCGAACACTGAAGCTTTCTTT
>.|TRBJ1-5|TRBD1|TRBV28
CASIAGGTGARNQPQHF
TGTGCCAGCATAGCAGGCGGGACAGGGGCACGCAATCAGCCCCAGCATTTT
>.|TRBJ2-6|TRBD1|TRBV7-8
CASSLESSDREVRAGANVLTF
TGTGCCAGCAGCTTAGAATCGTCCGACAGGGAAGTTCGCGCTGGGGCCAACGTCCTGACTTTC
>.|TRBJ2-7|TRBD1|TRBV7-3
CASSLGTGGNEQYF
TGTGCCAGCAGCCTAGGGACAGGGGGGAACGAGCAGTACTTC
>.|TRBJ1-2|.|TRBV4-2
CASSLLSGDSAYGYTF
TGTGCCAGCAGCCTTTTATCCGGGGACTCGGCCTATGGCTACACCTTC
>once|TRBJ2-5|.|TRBV5-6
CASSLVTGIQETQYF
TGTGCCAGCAGCTTGGTTACAGGGATCCAAGAGACCCAGTACTTC
>few|TRBJ1-1|.|TRBV5-1
CASSLGSGATEAFF
TGCGCCAGCAGCTTGGGGTCTGGGGCCACTGAAGCTTTCTTT
>.|TRBJ2-1|TRBD2|TRBV30
CAWNGVLADEQFF
TGTGCCTGGAATGGGGTACTAGCGGATGAGCAGTTCTTC
>.|TRBJ2-7|.|TRBV10-2
CASSESILGASRTTYEQYF
TGCGCCAGCAGTGAGTCGATTTTGGGGGCCTCTCGAACCACCTACGAGCAGTACTTC
>.|TRBJ1-2|.|TRBV4-2
CASSQEASSGGNYGYTF
TGTGCCAGCAGCCAAGAAGCCAGCTCCGGGGGGAACTATGGCTACACCTTC
>.|TRBJ1-2|.|TRBV11-2
CASSRTVNYGYTF
TGTGCCAGCAGCCGGACAGTGAACTATGGCTACACCTTC
>.|TRBJ2-5|TRBD2|TRBV5-1
CASSLAGGQETQYF
TGCGCCAGCAGCTTAGCGGGGGGACAAGAGACCCAGTACTTC
>.|TRBJ1-2|TRBD1|TRBV9
CASSVVGQGAGGYTF
TGTGCCAGCAGCGTAGTGGGACAGGGTGCTGGAGGCTACACCTTC
>.|TRBJ1-2|.|TRBV30
CAWQGVTLRSGGYTF
TGTGCCTGGCAGGGTGTTACGCTACGATCGGGTGGCTACACCTTC
>.|TRBJ2-1|TRBD2|TRBV28
CASSRRLASNNEQFF
TGTGCCAGCAGTCGCAGACTAGCATCCAACAATGAGCAGTTCTTC
>.|TRBJ2-1|.|TRBV2
CASRLNSNLHNEQFF
TGTGCCAGCAGGTTAAACAGTAACCTACACAATGAGCAGTTCTTC
>.|TRBJ2-3|.|TRBV6-5
CASSYRTKSTQYF
TGTGCCAGCAGTTACAGAACCAAAAGCACGCAGTATTTT